A selection of T cell receptor beta chains follows, all from one sample in a study of T-cell reconstitution after alpha-beta-depleted transplantation in children. TCRdb reanalysed the PCR reads using MiXCR and keeps one entry per CDR3 protein. The sample yields approximately 6,300 distinct CDR3 sequences, 15% to 17% seen once. Sequencing was performed on PBMCs, mostly from graft donor cells, taken 180 days after TCRalphabeta/CD19-depleted stem cell transplant. These receptors came from a patient aged 2 to 10 who had a stem cell transplant for inherited bone marrow failure, so the T cells may come from the graft donor. Each CDR3 is given with its conserved first and last residue. A D gene is named only where the DNA matches it firmly. Not all rows give a size; the values are once, few, many and, for expanded clones, a class.

V,size,D,J,DNA,CDR3
TRBV7-9,many,TRBD1,TRBJ2-3,TGTGCCAGCAGCCCAAGACAGGGCCTGAGGTCAGATACGCAGTATTTT,CASSPRQGLRSDTQYF
TRBV7-2,many,-,TRBJ1-5,TGTGCCAGCAGCTTAAAAGGGTTTTATAGCAATCAGCCCCAGCATTTT,CASSLKGFYSNQPQHF
TRBV9,many,-,TRBJ1-2,TGTGCCAGCAGCGACCGGGACGTCTATGGCTACACCTTC,CASSDRDVYGYTF
TRBV3-1,-,-,TRBJ2-3,TGTGCCACCACCCAAGGGGTCCGCACAGATACGCAGTATTTT,CATTQGVRTDTQYF
TRBV27,many,-,TRBJ2-5,TGTGCCAGCTCCGCCCGTCCAAAAGAGACCCAGTACTTC,CASSARPKETQYF
TRBV5-1,many,-,TRBJ2-5,TGCGCCAGCAGCTTGACAGCGAGCCGAGAGACCCAGTACTTC,CASSLTASRETQYF
TRBV5-1,many,-,TRBJ2-3,TGCGCCAGCAGCTTTTCTAGCGACACAGATACGCAGTATTTT,CASSFSSDTDTQYF
TRBV29-1,many,-,TRBJ2-7,TGCAGCGTGGCCAAAATAGACAGGTCCTACGAGCAGTACTTC,CSVAKIDRSYEQYF
TRBV10-3,many,TRBD2,TRBJ2-1,TGTGCCATCAGTGGGACTAGCGGGAGAGCCAATGAGCAGTTCTTC,CAISGTSGRANEQFF
TRBV20-1,many,-,TRBJ2-2,TGCAGTGCTAGAGGGGACACCGGGGAGCTGTTTTTT,CSARGDTGELFF
TRBV28,many,-,TRBJ1-6,TGTGCCAGCAGTCTTTGGATAAATTCACCCCTCCACTTT,CASSLWINSPLHF
TRBV24-1,many,TRBD2,TRBJ2-5,TGTGCCACCAGTGATGAGCGGGGGGGCTTGGAGACCCAGTACTTC,CATSDERGGLETQYF
TRBV16,many,-,TRBJ2-1,TGTGCCAGCAGCCAATCCCGCAGACTCGAGCAGTTCTTC,CASSQSRRLEQFF
TRBV7-9,many,TRBD1,TRBJ1-3,TGTGCCAGCAGCCGATTGCCGGGACAGGTTGTCGGAAACACCATATATTTT,CASSRLPGQVVGNTIYF
TRBV28,many,-,TRBJ2-2,TGTGCCAGCAGTTTGTACACCGGGGAGCTGTTTTTT,CASSLYTGELFF
TRBV27,many,-,TRBJ2-3,TGTGCCAGCAGTTCCGGGGCCGTGGCTTTCGGCACAGATACGCAGTATTTT,CASSSGAVAFGTDTQYF
TRBV9,-,-,TRBJ1-1,TGTGCCAGCAGCGTAGCTACTGGGACTGAAGCTTTCTTT,CASSVATGTEAFF
TRBV7-9,many,TRBD1,TRBJ2-7,TGTGCCAGCAGCACAAGAGGGACAGGGACCTACGAGCAGTACTTC,CASSTRGTGTYEQYF
TRBV12-3/TRBV12-4,-,-,TRBJ2-4,TGTGCCAGCAGTTTAGACGGACTAGCCAAAAACATTCAGTACTTC,CASSLDGLAKNIQYF
TRBV6-2/TRBV6-3,few,-,TRBJ2-7,TGTGCCAGCAGCCGAGGAACCCTTCCTTCTCACGAGCAGTACTTC,CASSRGTLPSHEQYF
TRBV7-2,many,-,TRBJ2-4,TGTGCCAGCAGCTTAGCGGCCGGGTACATTCAGTACTTC,CASSLAAGYIQYF
TRBV9,-,-,TRBJ2-1,TGTGCCAGCAGCGTAGCCGGACAGTCGTACAATGAGCAGTTCTTC,CASSVAGQSYNEQFF
TRBV5-1,many,TRBD2,TRBJ2-5,TGCGCCAGCAGCTTGGCCGGGGGGACGCAGACCCAGTACTTC,CASSLAGGTQTQYF
TRBV7-9,many,TRBD2,TRBJ2-7,TGTGCCAGCAGCTTAGGGCCGACTAGCAACGAGCAGTACTTC,CASSLGPTSNEQYF
TRBV5-6,many,-,TRBJ1-2,TGTGCCAGCAGCTTGGGTAGACCACACTATGGCTACACCTTC,CASSLGRPHYGYTF
TRBV6-5,-,-,TRBJ1-1,TGTGCCAGCAGTTACCCGGGCGGCACTGAAGCTTTCTTT,CASSYPGGTEAFF
TRBV10-2,many,-,TRBJ1-1,TGCGCCAGCAGTGAGCCGCGCGGGGGCCCCGGGATGAACACTGAAGCTTTCTTT,CASSEPRGGPGMNTEAFF
TRBV12-3/TRBV12-4,many,-,TRBJ1-2,TGTGCCAGTGGACGGGACCGCTATGGCTACACCTTC,CASGRDRYGYTF
TRBV20-1,many,-,TRBJ2-5,TGCAGTGCTAGAGATCACCGGGGGGCGGGGGAGACCCAGTACTTC,CSARDHRGAGETQYF
TRBV5-1,many,-,TRBJ1-5,TGCGCCAGCAGCTTGGCGGGCCAGGGAGGTCAGCCCCAGCATTTT,CASSLAGQGGQPQHF
TRBV20-1,-,-,TRBJ1-2,TGCAGTGCTGCCTATTATGGCTACACCTTC,CSAAYYGYTF
TRBV5-6,many,TRBD2,TRBJ2-1,TGTGCCAGCAGCTTGGTGGCTCTAGCGGGGGGGAGGGAGCAGTTCTTC,CASSLVALAGGREQFF
TRBV9,many,-,TRBJ2-7,TGTGCCAGCAGCGTAGCAGGCCGGGGGACAAGGGAGCAGTACTTC,CASSVAGRGTREQYF
TRBV6-5,many,-,TRBJ1-1,TGTGCCAGCAGTTTAACGGGGAACACTGAAGCTTTCTTT,CASSLTGNTEAFF
TRBV7-9,many,-,TRBJ1-5,TGTGCCAGCAGCCCCGGGAGGGGTGGCAATCAGCCCCAGCATTTT,CASSPGRGGNQPQHF
TRBV5-1,many,-,TRBJ1-1,TGCGCCAGCAGCTTACAGGGAGGGTTTTTTTTGAACACTGAAGCTTTCTTT,CASSLQGGFFLNTEAFF
TRBV4-3,many,TRBD2,TRBJ2-1,TGCGCCAGCAGCCACCTTTCGGGACTAGCGGGAGAAGGTGAGGTTGAGCAGTTCTTC,CASSHLSGLAGEGEVEQFF
TRBV4-3,many,-,TRBJ1-6,TGCGCCAGCAGCCAACAGTCACGGGCTCCACCCCTCCACTTT,CASSQQSRAPPLHF
TRBV7-2,many,-,TRBJ1-2,TGTGCCAGCAGCTTACCGGGACGGACTAACTATGGCTACACCTTC,CASSLPGRTNYGYTF
TRBV6-2/TRBV6-3,few,TRBD2,TRBJ2-7,TGTGCCAGCAGTCCGCGATCCGGGACTAAAGAATACGAGCAGTACTTT,CASSPRSGTKEYEQYF
TRBV7-9,many,-,TRBJ2-1,TGTGCCAGCCGCGCGGTTGTTGAGCAGTTCTTC,CASRAVVEQFF